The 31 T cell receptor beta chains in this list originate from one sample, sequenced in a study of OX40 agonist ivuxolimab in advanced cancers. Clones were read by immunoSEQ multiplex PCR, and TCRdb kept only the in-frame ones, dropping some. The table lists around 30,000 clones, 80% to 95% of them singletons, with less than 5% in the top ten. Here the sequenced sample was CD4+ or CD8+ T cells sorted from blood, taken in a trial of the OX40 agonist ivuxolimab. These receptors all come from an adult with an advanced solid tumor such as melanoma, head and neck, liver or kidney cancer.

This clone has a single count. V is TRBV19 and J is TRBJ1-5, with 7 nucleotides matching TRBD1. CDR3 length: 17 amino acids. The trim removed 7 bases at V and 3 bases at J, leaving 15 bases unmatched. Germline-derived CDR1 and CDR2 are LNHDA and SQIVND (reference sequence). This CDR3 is CASTLERQGGDNQPQHF. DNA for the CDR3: TGTGCCAGTACCCTCGAACGGCAGGGGGGGGACAATCAGCCCCAGCATTTT.

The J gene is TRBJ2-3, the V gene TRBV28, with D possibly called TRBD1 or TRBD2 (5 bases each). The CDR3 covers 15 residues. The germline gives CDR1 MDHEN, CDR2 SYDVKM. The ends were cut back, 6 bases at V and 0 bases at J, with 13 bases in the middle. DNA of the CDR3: TGTGCCAGCAGGCATGGGACGATAAGCACAGATACGCAGTATTTT. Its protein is CASRHGTISTDTQYF. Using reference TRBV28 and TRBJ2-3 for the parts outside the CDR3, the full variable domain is DVKVTQSSRYLVKRTGEKVFLECVQDMDHENMFWYRQDPGLGLRLIYFSYDVKMKEKGDIPEGYSVSREKKERFSLILESASTNQTSMYLCASRHGTISTDTQYFGPGTRLTVL.

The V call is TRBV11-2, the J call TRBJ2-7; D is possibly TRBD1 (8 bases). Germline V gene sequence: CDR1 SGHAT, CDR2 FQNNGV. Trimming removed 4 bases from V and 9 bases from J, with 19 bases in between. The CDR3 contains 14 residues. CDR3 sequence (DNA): TGTGCCAGCAGCTCCCCCAGGGAGGGACAGGTGCAGTACTTC. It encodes CASSSPREGQVQYF.

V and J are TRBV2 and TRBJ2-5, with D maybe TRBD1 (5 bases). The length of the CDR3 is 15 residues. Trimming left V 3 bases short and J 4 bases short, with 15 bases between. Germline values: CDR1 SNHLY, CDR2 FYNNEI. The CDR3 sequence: CASSEHRRVGETQYF. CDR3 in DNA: TGTGCCAGCAGTGAGCACAGGAGAGTAGGAGAGACCCAGTACTTC.

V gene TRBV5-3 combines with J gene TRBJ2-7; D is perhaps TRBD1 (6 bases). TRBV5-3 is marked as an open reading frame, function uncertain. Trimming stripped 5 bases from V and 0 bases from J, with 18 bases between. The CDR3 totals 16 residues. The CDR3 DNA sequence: TGTGCCAGAAGAAATGACAGGCCATTATACTCCTACGAGCAGTACTTC. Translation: CARRNDRPLYSYEQYF.

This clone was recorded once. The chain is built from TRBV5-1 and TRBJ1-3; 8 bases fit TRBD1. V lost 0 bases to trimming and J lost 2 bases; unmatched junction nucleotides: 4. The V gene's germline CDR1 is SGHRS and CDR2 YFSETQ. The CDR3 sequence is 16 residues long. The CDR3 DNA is TGCGCCAGCAGCTTGGGGCAGGGGGCAGCTGGAAACACCATATATTTT. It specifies CASSLGQGAAGNTIYF.

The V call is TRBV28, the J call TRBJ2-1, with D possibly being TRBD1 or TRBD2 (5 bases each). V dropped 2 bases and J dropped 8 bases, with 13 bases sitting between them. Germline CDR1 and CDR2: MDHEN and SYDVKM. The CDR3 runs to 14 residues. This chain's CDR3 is CASSLTGDVDEQFF. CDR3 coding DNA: TGTGCCAGCAGTTTAACCGGGGACGTAGATGAGCAGTTCTTC.

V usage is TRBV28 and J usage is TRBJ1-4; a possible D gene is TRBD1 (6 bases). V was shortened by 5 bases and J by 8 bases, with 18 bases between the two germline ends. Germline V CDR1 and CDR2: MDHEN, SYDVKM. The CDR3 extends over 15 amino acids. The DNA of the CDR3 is TGTGCCAGCAGTCACGGGGGCGCGGTTCAAGAAAAACTGTTTTTT. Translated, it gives CASSHGGAVQEKLFF.

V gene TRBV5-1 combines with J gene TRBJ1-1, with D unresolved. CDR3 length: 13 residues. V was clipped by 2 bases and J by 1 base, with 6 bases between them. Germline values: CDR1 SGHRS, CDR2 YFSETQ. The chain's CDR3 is CASSLRENTEAFF. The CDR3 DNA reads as TGCGCCAGCAGCTTAAGGGAGAACACTGAAGCTTTCTTT.

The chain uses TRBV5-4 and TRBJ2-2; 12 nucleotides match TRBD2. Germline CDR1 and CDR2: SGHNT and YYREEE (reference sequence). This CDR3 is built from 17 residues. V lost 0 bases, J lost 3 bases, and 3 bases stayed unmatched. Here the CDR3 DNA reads TGTGCCAGCAGCTTGGGCACTAGCGGGAGGTACACCGGGGAGCTGTTTTTT. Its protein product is CASSLGTSGRYTGELFF.

This chain's CDR3 is CASSPKFWGSYGYTF. The CDR3 coding sequence is TGTGCCAGCAGTCCAAAGTTTTGGGGGTCCTATGGCTACACCTTC. The chain combines TRBV28 with TRBJ1-2; D might be TRBD1 (5 bases). The CDR3 extends over 15 amino acids. CDR1 is MDHEN and CDR2 is SYDVKM in the germline V gene. The V end lost 5 bases, the J end lost 4 bases, and 17 bases lay between the germline ends.

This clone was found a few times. CDR3 DNA: TGTGCCAGCAGCCCCGAACCTAGCGGGAGGCTGGGGAATGAGCAGTTCTTC. As protein: CASSPEPSGRLGNEQFF. The chain couples TRBV28 to TRBJ2-1; 11 bases align to TRBD2. V shed 6 bases and J 7 bases; nucleotides not matched to a gene: 14. Per the germline V gene, CDR1 is MDHEN and CDR2 is SYDVKM. CDR3 length: 17 amino acids.

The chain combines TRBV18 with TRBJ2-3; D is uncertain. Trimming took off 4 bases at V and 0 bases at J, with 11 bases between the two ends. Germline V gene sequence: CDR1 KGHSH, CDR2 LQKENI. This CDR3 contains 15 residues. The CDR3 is CASSLRHASTDTQYF. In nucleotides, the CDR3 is TGTGCCAGCTCACTTCGACACGCTAGCACAGATACGCAGTATTTT. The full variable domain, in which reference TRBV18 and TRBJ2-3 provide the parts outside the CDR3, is NAGVMQNPRHLVRRRGQEARLRCSPMKGHSHVYWYRQLPEEGLKFMVYLQKENIIDESGMPKERFSAEFPKEGPSILRIQQVVRGDSAAYFCASSLRHASTDTQYFGPGTRLTVL.

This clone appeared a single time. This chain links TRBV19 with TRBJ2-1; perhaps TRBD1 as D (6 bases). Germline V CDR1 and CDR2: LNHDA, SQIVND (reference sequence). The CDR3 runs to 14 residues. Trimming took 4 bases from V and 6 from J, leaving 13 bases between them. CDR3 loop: CASSTTGASNEQFF. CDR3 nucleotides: TGTGCCAGTAGTACGACAGGAGCAAGCAATGAGCAGTTCTTC.

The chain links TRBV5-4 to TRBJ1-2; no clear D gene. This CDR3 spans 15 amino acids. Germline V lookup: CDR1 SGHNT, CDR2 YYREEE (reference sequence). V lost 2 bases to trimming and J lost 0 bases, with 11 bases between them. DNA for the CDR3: TGTGCCAGCAGCTTACGACAAGGAGCTAACTATGGCTACACCTTC. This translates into CASSLRQGANYGYTF. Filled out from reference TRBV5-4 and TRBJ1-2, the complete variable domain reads ETGVTQSPTHLIKTRGQQVTLRCSSQSGHNTVSWYQQALGQGPQFIFQYYREEENGRGNFPPRFSGLQFPNYSSELNVNALELDDSALYLCASSLRQGANYGYTFGSGTRLTVV.

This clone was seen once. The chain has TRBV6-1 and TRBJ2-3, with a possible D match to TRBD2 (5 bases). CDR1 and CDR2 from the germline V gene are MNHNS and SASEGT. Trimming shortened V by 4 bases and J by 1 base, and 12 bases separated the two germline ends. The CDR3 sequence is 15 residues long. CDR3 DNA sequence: TGTGCCAGCAGTGTGGGGAGCCCCCGCACAGATACGCAGTATTTT. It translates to CASSVGSPRTDTQYF.

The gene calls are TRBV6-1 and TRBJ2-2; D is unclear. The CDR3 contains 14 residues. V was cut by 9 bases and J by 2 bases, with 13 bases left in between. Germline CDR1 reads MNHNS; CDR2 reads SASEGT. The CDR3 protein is CASGRLQNTGELFF. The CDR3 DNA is TGTGCCAGTGGAAGGCTGCAAAACACCGGGGAGCTGTTTTTT.

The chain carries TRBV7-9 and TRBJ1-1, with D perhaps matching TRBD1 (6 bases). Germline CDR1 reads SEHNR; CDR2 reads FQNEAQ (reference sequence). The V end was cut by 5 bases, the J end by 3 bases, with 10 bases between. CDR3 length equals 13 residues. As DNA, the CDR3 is TGTGCCAGCAGCCGTACAGGGTACACTGAAGCTTTCTTT. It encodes CASSRTGYTEAFF.

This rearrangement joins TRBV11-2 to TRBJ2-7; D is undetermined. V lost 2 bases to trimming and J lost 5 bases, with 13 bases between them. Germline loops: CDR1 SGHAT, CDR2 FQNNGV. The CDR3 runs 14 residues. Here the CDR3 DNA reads TGTGCCAGCAGCTTAAGGCCGAGACAAGACGAGCAGTACTTC. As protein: CASSLRPRQDEQYF.

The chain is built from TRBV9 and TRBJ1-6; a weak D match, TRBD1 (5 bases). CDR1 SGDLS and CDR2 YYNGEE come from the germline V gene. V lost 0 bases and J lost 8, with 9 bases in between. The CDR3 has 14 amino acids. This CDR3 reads CASSVEQVDSPLHF. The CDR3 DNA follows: TGTGCCAGCAGCGTAGAACAGGTTGATTCACCCCTCCACTTT. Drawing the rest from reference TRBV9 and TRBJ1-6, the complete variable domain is DSGVTQTPKHLITATGQRVTLRCSPRSGDLSVYWYQQSLDQGLQFLIQYYNGEERAKGNILERFSAQQFPDLHSELNLSSLELGDSALYFCASSVEQVDSPLHFGNGTRLTVT.

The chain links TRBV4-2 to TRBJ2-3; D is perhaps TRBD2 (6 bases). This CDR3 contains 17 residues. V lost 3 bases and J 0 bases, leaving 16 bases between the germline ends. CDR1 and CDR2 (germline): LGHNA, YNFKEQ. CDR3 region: CASSQGVIGGSTDTQYF. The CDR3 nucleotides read TGTGCCAGCAGCCAGGGGGTCATCGGGGGTAGCACAGATACGCAGTATTTT.

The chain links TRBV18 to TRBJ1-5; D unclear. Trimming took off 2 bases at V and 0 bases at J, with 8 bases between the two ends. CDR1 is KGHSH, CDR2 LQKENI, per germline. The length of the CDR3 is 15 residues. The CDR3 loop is CASSPSHHSNQPQHF. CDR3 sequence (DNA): TGTGCCAGCTCACCATCCCACCATAGCAATCAGCCCCAGCATTTT.

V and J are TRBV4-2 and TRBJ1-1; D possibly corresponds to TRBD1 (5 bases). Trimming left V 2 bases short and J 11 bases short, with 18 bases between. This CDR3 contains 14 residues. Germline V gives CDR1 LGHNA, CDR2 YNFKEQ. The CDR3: CASSQRGESLVAFF. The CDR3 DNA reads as TGTGCCAGCAGCCAAAGGGGCGAATCTCTAGTGGCTTTCTTT.

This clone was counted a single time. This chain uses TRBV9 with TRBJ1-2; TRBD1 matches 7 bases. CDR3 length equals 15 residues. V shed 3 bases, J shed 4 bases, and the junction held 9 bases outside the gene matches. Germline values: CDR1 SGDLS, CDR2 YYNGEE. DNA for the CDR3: TGTGCCAGCAGCGCGGATGGGACAGTACTCTATGGCTACACCTTC. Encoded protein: CASSADGTVLYGYTF.

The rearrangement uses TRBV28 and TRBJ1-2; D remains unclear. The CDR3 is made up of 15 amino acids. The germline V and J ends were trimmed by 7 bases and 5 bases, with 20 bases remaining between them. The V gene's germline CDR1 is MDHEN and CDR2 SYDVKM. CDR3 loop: CASTNAGRRLYGYTF. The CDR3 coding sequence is TGTGCCAGCACTAACGCGGGCAGACGCCTTTATGGCTACACCTTC.

Here the CDR3 reads CASSDSPGQGGCVGQPQHF. DNA for the CDR3: TGTGCCAGCAGTGACTCTCCGGGACAGGGGGGTTGTGTCGGTCAGCCCCAGCATTTT. The V and J genes are TRBV6-4 and TRBJ1-5; 11 bases fit TRBD1. CDR1 MRHNA and CDR2 SNTAGT come from the germline V gene. The CDR3 runs to 19 residues. V was pared by 0 bases and J by 6 bases, with 13 bases of the junction left unmatched.

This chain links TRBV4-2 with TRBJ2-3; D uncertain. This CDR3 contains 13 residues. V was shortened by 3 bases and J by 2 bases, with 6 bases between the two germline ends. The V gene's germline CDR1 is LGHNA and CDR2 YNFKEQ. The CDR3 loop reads CASSQDPTDTQYF. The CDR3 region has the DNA TGTGCCAGCAGCCAGGACCCCACAGATACGCAGTATTTT.

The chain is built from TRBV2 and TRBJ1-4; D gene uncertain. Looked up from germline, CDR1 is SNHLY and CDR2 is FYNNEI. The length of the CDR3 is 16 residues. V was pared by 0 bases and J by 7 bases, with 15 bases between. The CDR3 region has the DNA TGTGCCAGCAGTGAAGCGCTTAGGCGGTGGGGTGAAAAACTGTTTTTT. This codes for CASSEALRRWGEKLFF.

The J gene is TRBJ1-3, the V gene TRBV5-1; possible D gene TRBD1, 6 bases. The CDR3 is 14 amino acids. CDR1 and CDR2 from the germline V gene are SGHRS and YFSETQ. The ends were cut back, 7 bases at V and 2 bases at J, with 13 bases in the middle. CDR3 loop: CASRTPGAGNTIYF. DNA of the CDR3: TGCGCCAGCCGGACCCCAGGGGCTGGAAACACCATATATTTT.

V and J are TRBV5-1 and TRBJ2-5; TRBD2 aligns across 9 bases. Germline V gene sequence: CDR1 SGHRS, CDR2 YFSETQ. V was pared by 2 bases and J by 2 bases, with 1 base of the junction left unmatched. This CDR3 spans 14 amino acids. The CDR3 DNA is TGCGCCAGCAGCTTTAGCGGGAGTCAAGAGACCCAGTACTTC. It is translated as CASSFSGSQETQYF.

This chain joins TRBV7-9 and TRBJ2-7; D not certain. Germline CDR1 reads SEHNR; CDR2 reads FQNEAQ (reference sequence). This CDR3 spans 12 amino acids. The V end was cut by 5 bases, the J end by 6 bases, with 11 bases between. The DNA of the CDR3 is TGTGCCAGCAGCGCGCCCTACGGCGAGCAGTACTTC. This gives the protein CASSAPYGEQYF. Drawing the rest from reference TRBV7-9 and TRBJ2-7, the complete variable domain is DTGVSQNPRHKITKRGQNVTFRCDPISEHNRLYWYRQTLGQGPEFLTYFQNEAQLEKSRLLSDRFSAERPKGSFSTLEIQRTEQGDSAMYLCASSAPYGEQYFGPGTRLTVT.